The text below deals with one T cell receptor beta chain. Its antigen is not known. V trimming: 4 bases; J trimming: 7 bases; junction bases outside the gene matches: 14. The CDR3 extends over 18 amino acids. Germline loops: CDR1 LNHNV, CDR2 YYDKDF (reference sequence). The investigators split CD4+ cells into a CD45RA+ naive subset and a CD45RA-negative memory subset. This sample is drawn from a study of shared clonotypes between healthy human individuals. Sequencing used immunoSEQ multiplex PCR; TCRdb keeps in-frame clones, though not all of them. The repertoire includes more than 1,200,000 clones, 98% of them detected once, and about 0.35% sits in the top ten. General study points: Among donors, clonotype sharing was expected to be affected by sequencing depth.

The chain carries TRBV15 and TRBJ2-1, with TRBD2 identical over 12 bases. The specimen was naive CD4+ T cells sorted from blood. Subset reported: CD45RA+ positively selected. This sequence was found in a man aged 25-45 years in good health. The CDR3 here is CATSTWPTSGRRSNEQFF. The CDR3 DNA is TGTGCCACCAGCACATGGCCGACTAGCGGGAGAAGATCAAATGAGCAGTTCTTC.